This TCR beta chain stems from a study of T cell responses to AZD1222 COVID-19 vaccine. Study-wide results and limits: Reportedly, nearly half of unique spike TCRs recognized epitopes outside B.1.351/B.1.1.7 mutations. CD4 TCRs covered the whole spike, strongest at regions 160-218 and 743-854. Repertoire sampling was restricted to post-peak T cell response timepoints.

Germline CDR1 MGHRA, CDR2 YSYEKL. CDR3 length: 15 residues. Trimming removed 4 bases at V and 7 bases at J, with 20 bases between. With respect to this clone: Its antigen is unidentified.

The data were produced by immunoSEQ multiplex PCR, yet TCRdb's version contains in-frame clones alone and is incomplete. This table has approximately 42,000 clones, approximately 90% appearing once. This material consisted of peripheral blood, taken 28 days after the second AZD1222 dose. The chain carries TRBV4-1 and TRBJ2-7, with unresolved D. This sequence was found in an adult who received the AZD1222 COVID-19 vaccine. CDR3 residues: CASSRPTGPFREQYF. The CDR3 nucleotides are TGCGCCAGCAGCCGCCCTACCGGGCCCTTTCGGGAGCAGTACTTC.